This T cell receptor beta chain was identified in a study of T cell responses to AZD1222 COVID-19 vaccine. Some clones are missing from TCRdb's copy, which holds only in-frame ones; the method was immunoSEQ multiplex PCR. The sample lists some 88,000 clones, just over 90% occurring once. There are 13 residues in the CDR3. Germline values: CDR1 SNHLY, CDR2 FYNNEI. Deletions cut 2 bases from V and 7 bases from J, with 9 bases between. The study, taken as a whole, reports: At baseline, seropositivity was found in only a handful of AZD1222 recipients. Targeting of unmutated variant regions was reportedly seen in nearly half of spike-specific TCRs. Two AZD1222 doses significantly raised spike-specific TCR breadth and depth over controls.

In the case of this clone: Its cognate antigen is unknown.

The receptor's source is an adult in good health. The rearrangement links TRBV2 to TRBJ1-5; D is ambiguous. The sample consisted of peripheral blood, taken on day 0 of AZD1222 vaccination. The DNA of the CDR3 is TGTGCCAGCAGTGAATACAGTCCCCAGCCCCAGCATTTT. Translating gives CASSEYSPQPQHF.